What follows are 27 T cell receptor beta chains derived from one specimen sequenced in a study of beta chain features in type 1 diabetes listed by TCRdb under 2018. The method was the immunoSEQ multiplex PCR assay. The High Capacity cDNA Reverse Transcription Kit was used to reverse transcribe all of the isolated RNA, meaning that expressed TCRB transcripts were what got sequenced. The immuneACCESS repertoire file appears here via TCRdb, limited to in-frame rearrangements. These files lack a portion of the clones; in checked studies, under half of the deficit traces to unresolved V genes, and the cause of the others is not known. The sample contains a few hundred thousand clones, approximately 30% of them found a single time. 0.065% of the sample belongs to the ten largest clones. The sample taken for sequencing was naive CD4+ T cells from blood. Taken with the paper, the label for cell subset or site translates to: true naive CD4+ T cells. These receptors came from a man aged 18 to 30 in good health.

This clone was counted a few times. The rearrangement joins TRBV5-1 to TRBJ2-5, with unresolved D. Trimming pared 4 bases from V and 5 bases from J, leaving 12 bases between. The CDR3 covers 13 residues. From germline, CDR1 is SGHRS and CDR2 YFSETQ. The DNA for the CDR3 is TGCGCCAGCAGCGTTCTGGTGGGGGAGACCCAGTACTTC. Protein product: CASSVLVGETQYF.

The chain couples TRBV5-6 to TRBJ1-2, with D possibly being TRBD1 (6 bases). V gave up 4 bases and J gave up 7 bases, with 11 bases separating them. CDR3 size: 12 residues. Germline V gene sequence: CDR1 SGHDT, CDR2 YYEEEE. The CDR3 reads CASSPNRAGYTF. Written as DNA, the CDR3 is TGTGCCAGCAGCCCGAACAGGGCTGGCTACACCTTC.

This rearrangement joins TRBV4-3 to TRBJ1-2; D may be TRBD1 (5 bases). The CDR3 contains 15 residues. Germline V gene sequence: CDR1 LGHNA, CDR2 YSLEER. V was clipped by 0 bases and J by 4 bases, with 12 bases between them. CDR3 protein: CASSQEWGNPYGYTF. The CDR3 DNA follows: TGCGCCAGCAGCCAAGAGTGGGGGAATCCCTATGGCTACACCTTC.

This clone has a handful of counts. This sequence joins TRBV6-5 and TRBJ2-5; TRBD2 might be the D (5 bases). CDR1 is MNHEY and CDR2 is SVGAGI in the germline V gene. Trimming shortened V by 0 bases and J by 5 bases, and 10 bases separated the two germline ends. CDR3 length: 14 amino acids. The CDR3 bases are TGTGCCAGCAGTTACTCGAGAAGGAGGGAGACCCAGTACTTC. Protein sequence: CASSYSRRRETQYF.

CDR3 in DNA: TGTGCCAGTAGTCCGACGTCGACAGGAAGCTGGACTGAAGCTTTCTTT. Protein product: CASSPTSTGSWTEAFF. The chain uses TRBV19 and TRBJ1-1; D is possibly TRBD1 (6 bases). The CDR3 sequence is 16 residues long. Trimming removed 5 bases at V and 5 bases at J, with 21 bases between. Germline V gene data show CDR1 as LNHDA and CDR2 as SQIVND (reference sequence).

A few counts support this clone. The V call is TRBV29-1, the J call TRBJ2-1, with TRBD1 as a possible D gene (5 bases). Germline V gene lookup returns CDR1 SQVTM and CDR2 ANQGSEA. This CDR3 has 15 amino acids. Deletions cut 3 bases from V and 3 bases from J, with 15 bases between. Here the CDR3 reads CSVDSTGEHYNEQFF. Written as DNA, the CDR3 is TGCAGCGTTGATTCAACAGGCGAACACTACAATGAGCAGTTCTTC.

The chain employs TRBV4-3 and TRBJ1-5; D remains ambiguous. CDR1 and CDR2 from the germline V gene are LGHNA and YSLEER. Trimming pared 0 bases from V and 4 bases from J, leaving 10 bases between. CDR3 length: 15 residues. The CDR3 bases are TGCGCCAGCAGCCAAGATGCAGGAATAAATCAGCCCCAGCATTTT. It is translated as CASSQDAGINQPQHF.

This chain uses TRBV7-3 with TRBJ2-5; 7 bases are a match to TRBD1. Germline V gene data show CDR1 as SGHTA and CDR2 as FQGTGA. The ends lost 5 bases at V and 2 bases at J; junction bases unmatched: 8. The CDR3 length is 15 residues. Here the CDR3 reads CASSPTGQSQETQYF. The CDR3 nucleotides are TGTGCCAGCAGCCCGACGGGACAGTCTCAAGAGACCCAGTACTTC.

The rearrangement uses TRBV6-7 and TRBJ2-2; possibly TRBD2 for D (5 bases). TRBV6-7 has ORF status, its function being uncertain. Trimming stripped 6 bases from V and 4 bases from J, with 15 bases between. The CDR3 loop spans 15 amino acids. CDR3 DNA sequence: TGTGCCAGCAGAGACCACGGACTCCCCACCGGGGAGCTGTTTTTT. This encodes CASRDHGLPTGELFF.

V and J are TRBV30 and TRBJ2-1; tentative D call: TRBD2 (6 bases). There are 14 residues in the CDR3. Germline V gene lookup returns CDR1 GTSNPN and CDR2 SVGIG (reference sequence). V lost 8 bases to trimming and J lost 9 bases, with 23 bases between them. The CDR3 DNA reads as TGTGCCCGGTCCGGGACTTTCCCCGGTCGTGAGCAGTTCTTC. It specifies CARSGTFPGREQFF.

This clone occurred a few times. This chain uses TRBV30 with TRBJ2-7, with 12 bases matching TRBD2. V lost 4 bases to trimming and J lost 6 bases; unmatched junction nucleotides: 7. CDR3 length equals 14 residues. CDR1 is GTSNPN and CDR2 is SVGIG in the germline V gene (reference sequence). This CDR3 is CAWNLAGGQGEQYF. CDR3 DNA: TGTGCCTGGAACCTAGCGGGAGGGCAAGGCGAGCAGTACTTC.

This clone occurred a few times. The chain recombines TRBV7-2 with TRBJ2-3; 15 positions match TRBD2. Germline CDR1 reads SGHTA; CDR2 reads FQGNSA. V lost 5 bases to trimming and J lost 0 bases; unmatched junction nucleotides: 6. This CDR3 region has 18 residues. CDR3 in amino acids: CASSTGLAGGLSTDTQYF. CDR3 DNA sequence: TGTGCCAGCAGCACGGGACTAGCGGGAGGCCTTAGCACAGATACGCAGTATTTT.

This clone has a handful of counts. V is TRBV6-7 and J is TRBJ2-6, with D possibly TRBD2 on 5 matching bases. TRBV6-7 counts as an open reading frame of uncertain function. This CDR3 is built from 16 residues. Trimming took off 2 bases at V and 0 bases at J, with 8 bases between the two ends. Here the CDR3 reads CASSYKRASGANVLTF. The CDR3 bases are TGTGCCAGCAGTTACAAGAGGGCCTCTGGGGCCAACGTCCTGACTTTC.

The V call is TRBV2, the J call TRBJ2-2; perhaps TRBD1 as D (5 bases). Trimming took 8 bases from V and 3 from J, leaving 7 bases between them. Looked up from germline, CDR1 is SNHLY and CDR2 is FYNNEI. The CDR3 is 12 residues long. For the CDR3, the DNA is TGTGCCAGCGGCAGGGACACCGGGGAGCTGTTTTTT. Residues: CASGRDTGELFF.

This rearrangement joins TRBV4-1 to TRBJ2-7; tentatively, D is TRBD1 (6 bases). V shed 1 base and J shed 0 bases, with 16 bases lying between them. Germline values: CDR1 MGHRA, CDR2 YSYEKL. This CDR3 contains 17 residues. Written as DNA, the CDR3 is TGCGCCAGCAGCCAAGGGACAGCTTCATTGAGCTCCTACGAGCAGTACTTC. Protein sequence: CASSQGTASLSSYEQYF.

There are a few counts of this clone. The chain employs TRBV29-1 and TRBJ2-1, with D possibly matching TRBD1 (7 bases). V was clipped by 4 bases and J by 7 bases, with 14 bases between them. Germline-derived CDR1 and CDR2 are SQVTM and ANQGSEA. This CDR3 has 13 amino acids. CDR3 amino acids: CSVGTGAGNEQFF. CDR3 bases: TGCAGCGTTGGCACAGGGGCGGGGAATGAGCAGTTCTTC.

This clone was picked up a small number of times. V is TRBV2 and J is TRBJ2-7, with a possible D match to TRBD2 (6 bases). CDR1 is SNHLY and CDR2 is FYNNEI in the germline V gene. The CDR3 length is 13 residues. Trimming cost V 6 bases and J 1 base, with 10 bases left between them. The chain's CDR3 is CASRDGGSYEQYF. DNA for the CDR3: TGTGCCAGCAGGGACGGGGGTTCCTACGAGCAGTACTTC. The full variable domain, with the rest looked up from reference TRBV2 and TRBJ2-7, is EPEVTQTPSHQVTQMGQEVILRCVPISNHLYFYWYRQILGQKVEFLVSFYNNEISEKSEIFDDQFSVERPDGSNFTLKIRSTKLEDSAMYFCASRDGGSYEQYFGPGTRLTVT.

This chain joins TRBV7-2 and TRBJ2-7; the D is unclear. Germline V lookup: CDR1 SGHTA, CDR2 FQGNSA. The CDR3 is made up of 13 amino acids. Trimming removed 5 bases from V and 3 bases from J, with 11 bases in between. CDR3 sequence: CASSRITGYEQYF. The CDR3 DNA sequence: TGTGCCAGCAGCAGAATTACGGGCTACGAGCAGTACTTC.

This clone was counted a few times. The chain combines TRBV10-3 with TRBJ2-1; TRBD2 matches 8 bases. The CDR3 spans 15 residues. CDR1 and CDR2 (germline): ENHRY, SYGVKD. With 10 bases clipped from V and 5 bases from J, the junction kept 13 bases outside the gene matches. CDR3 DNA: TGTGCCACCGTGCAAGGTGCGGGGGGTGACAATGAGCAGTTCTTC. It codes for CATVQGAGGDNEQFF.

The sample holds a few counts of this clone. This chain links TRBV5-1 with TRBJ2-7; D is uncertain. The CDR3 spans 13 residues. Trimming pared 4 bases from V and 6 bases from J, leaving 14 bases between. Germline loops: CDR1 SGHRS, CDR2 YFSETQ. The CDR3 bases are TGCGCCAGCAGCCCCCAGCGATCGGCCGAGCAGTACTTC. It encodes CASSPQRSAEQYF.

This chain's CDR3 is CASSFVRGTSGRHEQYF. DNA of the CDR3: TGTGCCAGCAGCTTCGTCCGCGGGACTAGCGGGAGACACGAGCAGTACTTC. The chain uses TRBV7-9 and TRBJ2-7; TRBD2 aligns across 14 bases. The CDR3 has 17 residues. Germline V gene sequence: CDR1 SEHNR, CDR2 FQNEAQ (reference sequence). Unmatched junction bases numbered 9, after V lost 3 bases and J lost 5 bases. Full variable domain (missing parts from reference TRBV7-9 and TRBJ2-7): DTGVSQNPRHKITKRGQNVTFRCDPISEHNRLYWYRQTLGQGPEFLTYFQNEAQLEKSRLLSDRFSAERPKGSFSTLEIQRTEQGDSAMYLCASSFVRGTSGRHEQYFGPGTRLTVT.

This clone was picked up a small number of times. The chain couples TRBV19 to TRBJ2-6; 7 bases fit TRBD2. Germline CDR1 is LNHDA and CDR2 is SQIVND (reference sequence). The CDR3 runs to 15 residues. V shed 10 bases, J shed 2 bases, and the junction held 8 bases outside the gene matches. The CDR3 nucleotides read TGTGCCACCCAGGGAGGGCCAGCTGGGGCCAACGTCCTGACTTTC. As protein: CATQGGPAGANVLTF. Looking up the rest from reference TRBV19 and TRBJ2-6 gives the full variable domain: DGGITQSPKYLFRKEGQNVTLSCEQNLNHDAMYWYRQDPGQGLRLIYYSQIVNDFQKGDIAEGYSVSREKKESFPLTVTSAQKNPTAFYLCATQGGPAGANVLTFGAGSRLTVL.

This clone was seen only a few times. The rearrangement uses TRBV30 and TRBJ1-2, with D uncertain. CDR3 size: 11 residues. V was clipped by 3 bases and J by 6 bases, with 8 bases between them. Germline CDR1 is GTSNPN and CDR2 is SVGIG (reference sequence). Here the CDR3 reads CAWSRIHGYTF. In nucleotides, the CDR3 is TGTGCCTGGAGCAGGATCCATGGCTACACCTTC.

V gene TRBV29-1 combines with J gene TRBJ2-2, with D perhaps matching TRBD2 (6 bases). V lost 6 bases and J 0 bases, leaving 11 bases between the germline ends. Germline loops: CDR1 SQVTM, CDR2 ANQGSEA. The CDR3 extends over 14 amino acids. In DNA, the CDR3 is TGCAGCGTCCTGCGGGGAGCGAACACCGGGGAGCTGTTTTTT. Translation gives CSVLRGANTGELFF.

The chain is built from TRBV6-5 and TRBJ2-7; D is perhaps TRBD1 (5 bases). The V gene's germline CDR1 is MNHEY and CDR2 SVGAGI. V lost 2 bases to trimming and J lost 5 bases, with 10 bases between them. The CDR3 extends over 13 amino acids. CDR3 nucleotides: TGTGCCAGCAGTTACGCAGGGCGCGACGAGCAGTACTTC. The encoded protein is CASSYAGRDEQYF.

This clone came up a few times. Compared with germline, one end of the junction differs, possibly owing to a read error. The V call is TRBV7-7, the J call TRBJ1-5; D is unclear. Germline CDR1 reads SSHAT; CDR2 reads FNYEAQ (reference sequence). The CDR3 has 13 amino acids. The CDR3 loop is CASSPGPGQPQHF. CDR3 DNA: TGTGCTAGCAGCCCCGGCCCGGGTCAGCCCCAGCATTTT.

A single count supports this clone. The CDR3 DNA follows: TGTGCCAGCATTGACAGAAGCACAGATACGCAGTATTTT. The encoded protein is CASIDRSTDTQYF. The chain joins TRBV6-5 to TRBJ2-3; D perhaps matches TRBD1 (5 bases). Germline loops: CDR1 MNHEY, CDR2 SVGAGI. V shed 7 bases and J shed 0 bases, with 8 bases lying between them. The CDR3 extends over 13 amino acids.